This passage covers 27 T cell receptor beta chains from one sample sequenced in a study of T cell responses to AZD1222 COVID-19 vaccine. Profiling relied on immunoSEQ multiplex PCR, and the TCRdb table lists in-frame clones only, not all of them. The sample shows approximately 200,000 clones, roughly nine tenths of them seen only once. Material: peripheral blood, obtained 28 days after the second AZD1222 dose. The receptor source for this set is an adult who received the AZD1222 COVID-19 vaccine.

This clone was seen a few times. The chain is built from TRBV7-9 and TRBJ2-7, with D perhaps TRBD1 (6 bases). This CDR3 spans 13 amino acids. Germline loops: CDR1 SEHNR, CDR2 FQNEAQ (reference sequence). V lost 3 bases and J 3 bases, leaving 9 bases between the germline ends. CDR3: CASSFDRRYEQYF. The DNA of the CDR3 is TGTGCCAGCAGCTTCGACAGGCGCTACGAGCAGTACTTC.

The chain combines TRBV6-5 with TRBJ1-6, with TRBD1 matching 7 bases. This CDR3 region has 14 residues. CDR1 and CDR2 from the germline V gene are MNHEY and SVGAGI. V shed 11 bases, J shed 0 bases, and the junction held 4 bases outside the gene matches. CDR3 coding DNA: TGTGCCTCAGCAGGGGGCTCCTATAATTCACCCCTCCACTTT. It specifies CASAGGSYNSPLHF.

The CDR3 is CASSSLNSNQPQHF. CDR3 nucleotide sequence: TGTGCCAGTAGTTCCCTTAATAGCAATCAGCCCCAGCATTTT. The V and J genes are TRBV19 and TRBJ1-5; unclear D gene. Germline V gene sequence: CDR1 LNHDA, CDR2 SQIVND (reference sequence). The germline V and J ends were trimmed by 5 bases and 0 bases, with 8 bases remaining between them. This CDR3 region has 14 residues.

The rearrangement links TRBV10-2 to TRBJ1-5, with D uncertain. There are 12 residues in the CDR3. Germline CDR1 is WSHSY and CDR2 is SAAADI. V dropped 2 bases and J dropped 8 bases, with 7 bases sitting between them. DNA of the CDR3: TGCGCCAGCAGTGAGCCTCCGAAGCCCCAGCATTTT. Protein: CASSEPPKPQHF.

The CDR3 DNA reads as TGCGCCAGCAGCCATGGTCGCAATTCACCCCTCCACTTT. It codes for CASSHGRNSPLHF. The rearrangement joins TRBV5-1 to TRBJ1-6; D not certain. Trimming stripped 4 bases from V and 7 bases from J, with 9 bases between. The CDR3 contains 13 residues. The germline V gene has CDR1 SGHRS and CDR2 YFSETQ. Full variable domain (missing parts from reference TRBV5-1 and TRBJ1-6): KAGVTQTPRYLIKTRGQQVTLSCSPISGHRSVSWYQQTPGQGLQFLFEYFSETQRNKGNFPGRFSGRQFSNSRSEMNVSTLELGDSALYLCASSHGRNSPLHFGNGTRLTVT.

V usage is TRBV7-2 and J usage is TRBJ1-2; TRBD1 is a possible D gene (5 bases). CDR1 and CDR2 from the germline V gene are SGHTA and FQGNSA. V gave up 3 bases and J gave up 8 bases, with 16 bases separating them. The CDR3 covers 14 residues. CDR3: CASSLPGTVEGYTF. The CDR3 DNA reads TGTGCCAGCAGCTTGCCCGGGACGGTAGAAGGCTACACCTTC.

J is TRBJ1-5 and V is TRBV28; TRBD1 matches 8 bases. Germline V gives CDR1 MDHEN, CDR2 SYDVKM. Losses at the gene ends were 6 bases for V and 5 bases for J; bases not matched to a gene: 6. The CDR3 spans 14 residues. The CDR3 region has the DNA TGTGCCAGCAGCCTGGACAGGGAGGATCAGCCCCAGCATTTT. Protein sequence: CASSLDREDQPQHF.

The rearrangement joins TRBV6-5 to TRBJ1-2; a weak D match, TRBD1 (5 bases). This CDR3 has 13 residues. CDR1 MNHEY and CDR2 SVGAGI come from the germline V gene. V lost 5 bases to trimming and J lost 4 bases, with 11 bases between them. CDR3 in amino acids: CASSTSGIYGYTF. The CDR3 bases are TGTGCCAGCAGTACCTCAGGGATCTATGGCTACACCTTC.

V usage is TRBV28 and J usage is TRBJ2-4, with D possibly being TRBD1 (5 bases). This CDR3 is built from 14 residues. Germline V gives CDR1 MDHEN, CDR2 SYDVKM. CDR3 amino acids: CAHRQGGPRDIQYF. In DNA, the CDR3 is TGTGCTCACAGGCAAGGTGGCCCCAGGGACATTCAGTACTTC.

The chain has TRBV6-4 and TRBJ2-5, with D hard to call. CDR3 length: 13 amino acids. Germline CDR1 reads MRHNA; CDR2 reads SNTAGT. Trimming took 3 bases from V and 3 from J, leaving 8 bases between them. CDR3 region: CASSETAEETQYF. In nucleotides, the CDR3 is TGTGCCAGCAGTGAGACGGCCGAAGAGACCCAGTACTTC.

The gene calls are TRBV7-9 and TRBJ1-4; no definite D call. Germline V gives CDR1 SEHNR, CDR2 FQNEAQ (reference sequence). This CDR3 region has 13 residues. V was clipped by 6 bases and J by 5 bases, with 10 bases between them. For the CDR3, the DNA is TGTGCCAGCAGTCTCCGGTGGAATGAAAAACTGTTTTTT. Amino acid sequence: CASSLRWNEKLFF.

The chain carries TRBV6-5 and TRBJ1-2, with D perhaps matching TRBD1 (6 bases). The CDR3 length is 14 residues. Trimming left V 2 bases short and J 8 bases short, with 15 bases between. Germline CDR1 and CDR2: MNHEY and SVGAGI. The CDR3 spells CASSYVGAGSGYTF. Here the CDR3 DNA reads TGTGCCAGCAGTTACGTGGGGGCTGGGAGCGGCTACACCTTC.

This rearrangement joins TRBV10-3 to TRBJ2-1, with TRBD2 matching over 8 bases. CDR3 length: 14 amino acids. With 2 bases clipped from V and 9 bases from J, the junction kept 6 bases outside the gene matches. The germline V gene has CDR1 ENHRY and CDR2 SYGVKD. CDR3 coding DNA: TGTGCCATCAGTGAGATAAGCGGGAGAAGTGAGCAGTTCTTC. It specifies CAISEISGRSEQFF.

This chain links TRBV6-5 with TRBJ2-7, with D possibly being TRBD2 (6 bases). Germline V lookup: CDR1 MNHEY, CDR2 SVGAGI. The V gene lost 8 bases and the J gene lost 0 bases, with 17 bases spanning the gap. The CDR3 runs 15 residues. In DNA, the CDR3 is TGTGCCAGCGGCTCAGTTCGGGACTCCTCCTACGAGCAGTACTTC. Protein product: CASGSVRDSSYEQYF.

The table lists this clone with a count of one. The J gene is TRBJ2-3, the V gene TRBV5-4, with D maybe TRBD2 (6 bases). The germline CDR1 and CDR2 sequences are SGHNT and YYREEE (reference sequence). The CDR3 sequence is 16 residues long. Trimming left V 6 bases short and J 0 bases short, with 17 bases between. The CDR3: CASTRGSGTSTDTQYF. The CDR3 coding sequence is TGTGCCAGCACCCGGGGTAGCGGAACTAGCACAGATACGCAGTATTTT. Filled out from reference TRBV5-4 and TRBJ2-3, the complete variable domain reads ETGVTQSPTHLIKTRGQQVTLRCSSQSGHNTVSWYQQALGQGPQFIFQYYREEENGRGNFPPRFSGLQFPNYSSELNVNALELDDSALYLCASTRGSGTSTDTQYFGPGTRLTVL.

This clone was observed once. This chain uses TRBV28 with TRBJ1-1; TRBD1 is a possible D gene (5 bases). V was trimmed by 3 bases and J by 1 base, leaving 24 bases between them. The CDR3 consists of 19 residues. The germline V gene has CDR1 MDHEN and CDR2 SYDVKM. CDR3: CASSFGTWQGRKKNTEAFF. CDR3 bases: TGTGCCAGCAGTTTTGGTACCTGGCAGGGACGAAAGAAGAACACTGAAGCTTTCTTT.

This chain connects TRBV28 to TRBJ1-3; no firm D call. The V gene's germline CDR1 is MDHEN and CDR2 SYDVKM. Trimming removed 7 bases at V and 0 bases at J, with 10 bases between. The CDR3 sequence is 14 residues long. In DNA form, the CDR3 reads TGTGCCAGCATTCCGACTGACTCTGGAAACACCATATATTTT. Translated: CASIPTDSGNTIYF.

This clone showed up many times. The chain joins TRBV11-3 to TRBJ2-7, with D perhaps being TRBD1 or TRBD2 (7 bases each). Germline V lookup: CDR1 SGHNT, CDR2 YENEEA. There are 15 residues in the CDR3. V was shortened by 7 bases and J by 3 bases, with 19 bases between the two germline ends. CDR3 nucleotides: TGTGCCAGCACCCCCGACCAGGGGGACTACTACGAGCAGTACTTC. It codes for CASTPDQGDYYEQYF.

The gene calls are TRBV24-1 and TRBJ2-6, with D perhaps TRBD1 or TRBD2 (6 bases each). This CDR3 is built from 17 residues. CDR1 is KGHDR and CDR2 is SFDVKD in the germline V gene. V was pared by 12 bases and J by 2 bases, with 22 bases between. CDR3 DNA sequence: TGTGCCGCACGCCCAAAGCCGGGGGCGCCTGGGGCCAACGTCCTGACTTTC. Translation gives CAARPKPGAPGANVLTF.

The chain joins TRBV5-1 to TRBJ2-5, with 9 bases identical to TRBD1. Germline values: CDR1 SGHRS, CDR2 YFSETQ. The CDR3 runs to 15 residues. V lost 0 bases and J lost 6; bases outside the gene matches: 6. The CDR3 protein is CASSLGDRDVQTQYF. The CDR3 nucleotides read TGCGCCAGCAGCTTGGGGGACAGGGACGTCCAGACCCAGTACTTC.

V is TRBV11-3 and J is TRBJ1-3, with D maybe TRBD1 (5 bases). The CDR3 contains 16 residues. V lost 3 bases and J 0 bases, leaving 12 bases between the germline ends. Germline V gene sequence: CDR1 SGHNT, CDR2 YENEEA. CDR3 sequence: CASSLSQGFSGNTIYF. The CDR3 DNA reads TGTGCCAGCAGCTTGAGTCAGGGTTTCTCTGGAAACACCATATATTTT.

The CDR3 sequence: CASSLTAGEQYF. CDR3 bases: TGTGCCAGCAGCTTGACGGCCGGCGAGCAGTACTTC. The chain joins TRBV5-4 to TRBJ2-7; D is undetermined. V lost 1 base to trimming and J lost 6 bases, with 8 bases between them. The CDR3 consists of 12 residues. The germline V gene has CDR1 SGHNT and CDR2 YYREEE (reference sequence).

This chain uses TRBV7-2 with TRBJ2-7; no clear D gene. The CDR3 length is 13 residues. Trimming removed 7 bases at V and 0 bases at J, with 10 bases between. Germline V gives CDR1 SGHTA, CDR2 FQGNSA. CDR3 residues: CASKKFVSYEQYF. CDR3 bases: TGTGCCAGCAAGAAGTTCGTCTCCTACGAGCAGTACTTC.

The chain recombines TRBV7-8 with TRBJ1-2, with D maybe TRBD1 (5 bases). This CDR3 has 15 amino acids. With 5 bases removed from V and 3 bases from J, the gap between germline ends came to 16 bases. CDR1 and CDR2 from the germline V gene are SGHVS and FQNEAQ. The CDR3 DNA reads TGTGCCAGCAGCACCCAACGGGGGGTGGACTATGGCTACACCTTC. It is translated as CASSTQRGVDYGYTF. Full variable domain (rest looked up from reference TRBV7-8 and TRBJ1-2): GAGVSQSPRYKVAKRGQDVALRCDPISGHVSLFWYQQALGQGPEFLTYFQNEAQLDKSGLPSDRFFAERPEGSVSTLKIQRTQQEDSAVYLCASSTQRGVDYGYTFGSGTRLTVV.

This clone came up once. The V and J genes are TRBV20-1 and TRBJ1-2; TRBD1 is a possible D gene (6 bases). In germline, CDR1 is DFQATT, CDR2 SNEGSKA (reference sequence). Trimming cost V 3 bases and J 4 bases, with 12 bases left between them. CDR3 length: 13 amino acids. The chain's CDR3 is CSASEGGAYGYTF. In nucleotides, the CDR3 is TGCAGTGCTAGTGAAGGGGGGGCCTATGGCTACACCTTC.

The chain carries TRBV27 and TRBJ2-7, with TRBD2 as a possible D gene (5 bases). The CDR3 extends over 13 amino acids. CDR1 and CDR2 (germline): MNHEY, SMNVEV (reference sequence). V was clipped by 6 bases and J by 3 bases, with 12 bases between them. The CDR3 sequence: CASRLGLDYEQYF. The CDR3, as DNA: TGTGCCAGCAGACTAGGGCTCGACTACGAGCAGTACTTC.

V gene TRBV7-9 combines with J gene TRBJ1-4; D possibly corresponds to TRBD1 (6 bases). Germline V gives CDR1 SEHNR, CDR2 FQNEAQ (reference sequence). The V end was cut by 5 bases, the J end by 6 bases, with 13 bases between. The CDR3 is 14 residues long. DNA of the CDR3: TGTGCCAGCAGCGCAGGGGCAGGGGATGAAAAACTGTTTTTT. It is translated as CASSAGAGDEKLFF.